The 20 T cell receptor beta chains below come from one sample, sequenced in a study of T cells in Graves' hyperthyroidism and ophthalmopathy. The TCR beta CDR3 regions underwent amplification using RNA transcripts as the source. The HTBI primer set served for first-round RT-PCR of the TCR CDR3. MiXCR, run by TCRdb on the multiplex PCR reads, gives a single entry per CDR3 protein. Found here are hundreds of thousands of distinct CDR3 sequences, about an eighth of them singletons; the top ten hold around 30%. The sample was blood. The receptors stem from a man aged 50 to 59 with Graves' ophthalmopathy.

This clonotype has a single count. The chain links TRBV11-3 to TRBJ2-1; D not resolved. CDR1 SGHNT and CDR2 YENEEA come from the germline V gene. CDR3 size: 12 residues. The ends were cut back, 0 bases at V and 12 bases at J, with 9 bases in the middle. CDR3 region: CASSLDLVGQFF. The CDR3 nucleotides are TGTGCCAGCAGCTTAGATTTGGTAGGGCAGTTCTTC.

The CDR3, as DNA: TGTGCCAGCAGTTACACCAAAACTAGCGGGACAGATACGCAGTATTTT. It codes for CASSYTKTSGTDTQYF. This chain links TRBV6-5 with TRBJ2-3, with TRBD2 matching over 9 bases. The V and J ends lost 2 bases and 3 bases, in that order; junction bases with no gene match: 6. Germline CDR1 reads MNHEY; CDR2 reads SVGAGI. The CDR3 length is 16 residues.

This clonotype was detected many times. V usage is TRBV2 and J usage is TRBJ2-1, with 11 bases that match TRBD2. Trimming removed 1 base from V and 4 bases from J; junction bases left unmatched: 6. The CDR3 contains 17 residues. Germline V gene data show CDR1 as SNHLY and CDR2 as FYNNEI. CDR3 protein: CASSEGGTSGSYNEQFF. Written as DNA, the CDR3 is TGTGCCAGCAGTGAAGGGGGCACTAGCGGGAGTTACAATGAGCAGTTCTTC.

There are many counts of this clonotype. V and J are TRBV6-1 and TRBJ2-1; 11 bases align to TRBD2. V shed 7 bases and J 4 bases; nucleotides not matched to a gene: 3. CDR3 length: 14 amino acids. Germline-derived CDR1 and CDR2 are MNHNS and SASEGT. CDR3 coding DNA: TGTGCCAGCACTGGGACTAGCGGTTACAATGAGCAGTTCTTC. Translated, it gives CASTGTSGYNEQFF.

This clonotype was detected ten times or more. The chain has TRBV12-3 or TRBV12-4 and TRBJ2-4; 7 nucleotides align to TRBD2. V shed 6 bases, J shed 15 bases, and the junction held 11 bases outside the gene matches. This CDR3 comprises 12 residues. CDR3 sequence: CASREREGPWYF. The CDR3 DNA reads TGTGCCAGCAGGGAAAGGGAGGGACCTTGGTACTTC.

The table lists this clonotype with a count of one. This sequence joins TRBV7-3 and TRBJ2-2; D is perhaps TRBD1 (6 bases). The V and J ends lost 5 bases and 6 bases respectively, with 13 bases between them. This CDR3 has 14 residues. Looked up from germline, CDR1 is SGHTA and CDR2 is FQGTGA. CDR3 protein: CASSPGGVAGELFF. In DNA, the CDR3 is TGTGCCAGCAGCCCTGGGGGCGTCGCCGGGGAGCTGTTTTTT.

This clonotype was seen repeatedly, ten times or more. This chain uses TRBV27 with TRBJ1-5, with D maybe TRBD1 (6 bases). Germline assignment: CDR1 MNHEY and CDR2 SMNVEV (reference sequence). The CDR3 loop spans 14 amino acids. Trimming left V 2 bases short and J 7 bases short, with 12 bases between. The CDR3 sequence is CASSLMGGGQPQHF. The CDR3 DNA is TGTGCCAGCAGTTTAATGGGGGGCGGGCAGCCCCAGCATTTT.

A few counts support this clonotype. One base away lies a much larger clone, so this may be a sequencing read error. The chain has TRBV7-6 and TRBJ2-5, with a tentative D call TRBD2 (6 bases). With 6 bases removed from V and 3 bases from J, the gap between germline ends came to 8 bases. Looked up from germline, CDR1 is SGHVS and CDR2 is FNYEAQ. The CDR3 length is 12 residues. CDR3 in amino acids: CASRRLEETQYF. The CDR3 coding sequence is TGTGCCAGCAGACGACTAGAAGAGACCCAGTACTTC.

The chain links TRBV4-1 to TRBJ2-4; D tentatively fits TRBD1 or TRBD2 (5 bases each). CDR1 and CDR2 from the germline V gene are MGHRA and YSYEKL. This CDR3 contains 20 residues. V was shortened by 1 base and J by 4 bases, with 26 bases between the two germline ends. In nucleotides, the CDR3 is TGCGCCAGCAGCCAAGGAGGGGAACTCGCCCTCGCTCGCCGGAAAAACATTCAGTACTTC. Translation gives CASSQGGELALARRKNIQYF.

This clonotype appeared a few times. A much larger clone lies a single base off, so this may be a read error. The CDR3 DNA follows: TGTACCAGCAGCTCCTCCGGGACAGGGCCCTACGAGCAGTACTTC. Protein: CTSSSSGTGPYEQYF. The chain is built from TRBV11-2 and TRBJ2-7, with TRBD1 matching over 9 bases. This CDR3 is 15 amino acids long. Germline lookup yields CDR1 SGHAT and CDR2 FQNNGV.

This sequence joins TRBV29-1 and TRBJ2-7; 7 bases match TRBD1. Trimming removed 0 bases from V and 0 bases from J; junction bases left unmatched: 5. Germline assignment: CDR1 SQVTM and CDR2 ANQGSEA. The CDR3 length is 15 residues. The CDR3 spells CSVEDMTGNSYEQYF. The CDR3 DNA is TGCAGCGTTGAAGATATGACAGGGAACTCCTACGAGCAGTACTTC.

Points on this clonotype: At one boundary the junction diverges from the germline segment, which might be a read error. The V gene is TRBV9, the J gene TRBJ2-1; no reliable D call. This CDR3 is 12 amino acids long. CDR1 is SGDLS and CDR2 is YYNGEE in the germline V gene. The CDR3, as DNA: TGTGCCAGCAGCGTAGGAGGAAATGACCAGTTCTTC. Translated, it gives CASSVGGNDQFF. Looking up the rest from reference TRBV9 and TRBJ2-1 gives the full variable domain: DSGVTQTPKHLITATGQRVTLRCSPRSGDLSVYWYQQSLDQGLQFLIQYYNGEERAKGNILERFSAQQFPDLHSELNLSSLELGDSALYFCASSVGGNDQFFGPGTRLTVL.

This clonotype was seen many times. The rearrangement uses TRBV6-1 and TRBJ1-1; possible D gene TRBD1, 5 bases. CDR1 and CDR2 from the germline V gene are MNHNS and SASEGT. This CDR3 is built from 15 residues. V was clipped by 8 bases and J by 5 bases, with 21 bases between them. Here the CDR3 reads CASHSRAGLRTEAFF. The CDR3 region has the DNA TGTGCCAGCCACAGCCGGGCGGGGCTTCGAACTGAAGCTTTCTTT.

The chain recombines TRBV20-1 with TRBJ1-5; no clear D gene. The CDR3 is 12 residues long. Germline-derived CDR1 and CDR2 are DFQATT and SNEGSKA (reference sequence). Trimming took off 2 bases at V and 7 bases at J, with 9 bases between the two ends. CDR3 in DNA: TGCAGTGCTAGATGGGGAGCACAGCCCCAGCATTTT. Its protein product is CSARWGAQPQHF.

This clonotype was detected only a few times. The chain employs TRBV25-1 and TRBJ2-1; a weak D match, TRBD2 (5 bases). This CDR3 is built from 13 residues. V dropped 6 bases and J dropped 7 bases, with 13 bases sitting between them. Germline CDR1 reads MGHDK; CDR2 reads SYGVNS. The chain's CDR3 is CASRPSWRNEQFF. The CDR3 bases are TGTGCCAGCAGGCCGTCCTGGAGGAATGAGCAGTTCTTC.

In its sample, this clonotype was seen many times. V gene TRBV7-2 combines with J gene TRBJ2-7; D assignment may be TRBD1 or TRBD2 (6 bases each). Germline V gene sequence: CDR1 SGHTA, CDR2 FQGNSA. The CDR3 consists of 15 residues. V lost 5 bases to trimming and J lost 7 bases, with 21 bases between them. The CDR3 DNA reads as TGTGCCAGCAGCAGCCACCACGGGGGCCTGGGGGAGCAGTACTTC. The encoded protein is CASSSHHGGLGEQYF.

This clonotype showed up many times. This chain's CDR3 is CATSAITGAGTDTQYF. CDR3 nucleotides: TGTGCCACCAGTGCTATTACAGGGGCCGGCACAGATACGCAGTATTTT. The chain joins TRBV24-1 to TRBJ2-3; 7 positions agree with TRBD1. The CDR3 is 16 amino acids. V shed 5 bases, J shed 1 base, and the junction held 8 bases outside the gene matches. CDR1 and CDR2 (germline): KGHDR, SFDVKD.

This clonotype was seen a single time. A much more abundant neighbour one base away suggests this may be a read error. The chain carries TRBV6-5 and TRBJ2-5; D is perhaps TRBD2 (5 bases). Germline V CDR1 and CDR2: MNHEY, SVGAGI. This CDR3 comprises 13 residues. Here the CDR3 DNA reads TGTGCCAGCGGTTACTGGCGGGCCGAGACCCAGTACTTC. Amino acid sequence: CASGYWRAETQYF.

This clonotype has at least ten counts. The chain employs TRBV13 and TRBJ2-7; 9 nucleotides align to TRBD1. Germline trimming cut 0 bases from V and 0 bases from J; bases unmatched to any gene: 0. Germline CDR1 PRHDT, CDR2 FYEKMQ (reference sequence). CDR3 size: 15 residues. The CDR3 spells CASSLGGQGSYEQYF. The CDR3 coding sequence is TGTGCCAGCAGCTTAGGGGGACAGGGCTCCTACGAGCAGTACTTC.

This clonotype appeared many times. The chain links TRBV29-1 to TRBJ2-5, with 9 positions matching TRBD1. From germline, CDR1 is SQVTM and CDR2 ANQGSEA. Losses at the gene ends were 5 bases for V and 5 bases for J; bases not matched to a gene: 9. This CDR3 is 14 amino acids long. This chain's CDR3 is CSVHDRGKGETQYF. For the CDR3, the DNA is TGCAGCGTTCATGACAGGGGGAAAGGGGAGACCCAGTACTTC.